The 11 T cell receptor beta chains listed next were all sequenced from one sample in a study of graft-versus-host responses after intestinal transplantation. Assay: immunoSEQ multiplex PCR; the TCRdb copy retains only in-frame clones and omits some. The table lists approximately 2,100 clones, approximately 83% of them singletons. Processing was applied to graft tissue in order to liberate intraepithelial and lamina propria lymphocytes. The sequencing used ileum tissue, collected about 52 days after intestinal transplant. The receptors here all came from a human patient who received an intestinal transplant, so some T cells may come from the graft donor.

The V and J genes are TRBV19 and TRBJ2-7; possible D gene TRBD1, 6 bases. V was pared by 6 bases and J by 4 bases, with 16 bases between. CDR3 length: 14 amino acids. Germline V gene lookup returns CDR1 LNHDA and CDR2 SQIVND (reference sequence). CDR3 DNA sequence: TGTGCCAGTAGCACCGTAGGGGGTGCGTACGAGCAGTACTTC. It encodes CASSTVGGAYEQYF.

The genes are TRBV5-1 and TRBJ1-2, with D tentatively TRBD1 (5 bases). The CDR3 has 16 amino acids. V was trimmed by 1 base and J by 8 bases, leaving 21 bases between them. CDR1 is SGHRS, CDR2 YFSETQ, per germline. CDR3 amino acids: CASSLNLGTGGYGYTF. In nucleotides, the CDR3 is TGCGCCAGCAGCTTGAACTTAGGGACGGGCGGGTACGGCTACACCTTC.

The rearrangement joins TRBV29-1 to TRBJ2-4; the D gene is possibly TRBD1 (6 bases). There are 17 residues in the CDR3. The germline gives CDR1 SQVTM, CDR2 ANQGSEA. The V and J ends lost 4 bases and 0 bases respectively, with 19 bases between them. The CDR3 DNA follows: TGCAGCGTTGGGGATACGACAGGAAATCTAGCCAAAAACATTCAGTACTTC. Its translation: CSVGDTTGNLAKNIQYF.

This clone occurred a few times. This chain's CDR3 is CSVEDRGARQYF. The CDR3, as DNA: TGCAGCGTTGAAGATCGAGGGGCCAGGCAGTACTTC. This chain uses TRBV29-1 with TRBJ2-7; D is possibly TRBD1 or TRBD2 (5 bases each). This CDR3 is 12 amino acids long. The ends were cut back, 0 bases at V and 9 bases at J, with 12 bases in the middle. Germline CDR1 and CDR2: SQVTM and ANQGSEA.

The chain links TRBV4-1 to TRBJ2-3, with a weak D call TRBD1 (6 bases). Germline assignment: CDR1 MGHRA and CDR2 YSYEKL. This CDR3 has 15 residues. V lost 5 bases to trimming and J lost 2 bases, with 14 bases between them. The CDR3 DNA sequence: TGCGCCAGCAGCAGACAGGTTTCGGACACAGATACGCAGTATTTT. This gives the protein CASSRQVSDTDTQYF.

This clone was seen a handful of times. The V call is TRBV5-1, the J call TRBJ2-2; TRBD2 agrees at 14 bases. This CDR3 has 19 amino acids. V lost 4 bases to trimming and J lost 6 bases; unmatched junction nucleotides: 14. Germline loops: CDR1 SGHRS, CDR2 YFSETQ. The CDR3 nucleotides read TGCGCCAGCAGCGAGGCACGGACTAGCGGGGGGCCCCTCCCCGGGGAGCTGTTTTTT. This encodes CASSEARTSGGPLPGELFF.

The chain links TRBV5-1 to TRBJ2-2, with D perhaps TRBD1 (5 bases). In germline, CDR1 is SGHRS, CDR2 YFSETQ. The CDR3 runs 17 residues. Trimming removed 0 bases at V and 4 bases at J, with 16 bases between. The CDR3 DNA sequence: TGCGCCAGCAGCTTGGTGGGGCCAACCTCGGGCACCGGGGAGCTGTTTTTT. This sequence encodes CASSLVGPTSGTGELFF.

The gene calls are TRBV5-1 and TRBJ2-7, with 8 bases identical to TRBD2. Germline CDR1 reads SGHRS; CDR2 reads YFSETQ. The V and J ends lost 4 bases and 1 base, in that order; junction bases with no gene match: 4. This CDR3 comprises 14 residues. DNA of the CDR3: TGCGCCAGCAGCGACGGACTAGCATCCTACGAGCAGTACTTC. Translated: CASSDGLASYEQYF.

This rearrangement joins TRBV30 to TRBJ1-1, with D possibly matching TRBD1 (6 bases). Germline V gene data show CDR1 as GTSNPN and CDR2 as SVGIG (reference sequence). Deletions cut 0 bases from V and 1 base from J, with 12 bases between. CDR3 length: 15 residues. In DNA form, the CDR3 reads TGTGCCTGGAGTGTGGGGGGCCACTCGAACACTGAAGCTTTCTTT. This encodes CAWSVGGHSNTEAFF.

CDR3 protein: CASSLVPLTEQYF. The CDR3 nucleotides are TGTGCCAGCAGCTTAGTCCCGCTTACTGAGCAGTACTTC. The chain carries TRBV11-2 and TRBJ2-7, with D hard to call. The CDR3 extends over 13 amino acids. Germline CDR1 and CDR2: SGHAT and FQNNGV. V dropped 1 base and J dropped 7 bases, with 11 bases sitting between them. The variable domain in full, with the rest retrieved from reference TRBV11-2 and TRBJ2-7, is EAGVAQSPRYKIIEKRQSVAFWCNPISGHATLYWYQQILGQGPKLLIQFQNNGVVDDSQLPKDRFSAERLKGVDSTLKIQPAKLEDSAVYLCASSLVPLTEQYFGPGTRLTVT.

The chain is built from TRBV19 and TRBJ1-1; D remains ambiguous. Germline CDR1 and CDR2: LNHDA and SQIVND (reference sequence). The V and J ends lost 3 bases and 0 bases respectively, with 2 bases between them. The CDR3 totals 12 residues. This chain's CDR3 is CASSILNTEAFF. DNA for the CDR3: TGTGCCAGTAGTATTCTGAACACTGAAGCTTTCTTT.